This T cell receptor beta chain originates from a study of T cell responses to AZD1222 COVID-19 vaccine. The CDR3 loop spans 19 amino acids. With 0 bases removed from V and 0 bases from J, the gap between germline ends came to 18 bases. The germline V gene encodes CDR1 MGHRA and CDR2 YSYEKL. The table lists this clone with a count of one. Method: immunoSEQ multiplex PCR; TCRdb's copy keeps in-frame clones and lacks some. Among about 96,000 clones, about 90% were seen once, and the ten largest hold roughly 25%. The sequence was collected from an adult in good health. This chain links TRBV4-1 with TRBJ2-1, with unresolved D. The specimen comprised peripheral blood, sampled on day 0 of AZD1222 vaccination. The CDR3 loop is CASSQDEDFSLSSYNEQFF. The CDR3 nucleotides read TGCGCCAGCAGCCAAGATGAAGATTTTAGCCTTAGCTCCTACAATGAGCAGTTCTTC.